This T cell receptor (beta chain) was observed in a study of shared clonotypes between healthy human individuals. The study ran the assay at deep level. Sequenced by immunoSEQ multiplex PCR; TCRdb stores in-frame clones only, minus some. The table lists around 2.1 million clones, under 95% of them singletons, with more than 1.5% in the top ten. Only CD45RO-negative cells positively selected for CCR7 counted as naive CD8 cells, so terminally differentiated effector memory CD45RA+ cells were excluded. Study results and limitations: Naive CD4 clonotype sharing across a few donors was 4% to 5.5%. Naive subsets usually exceeded memory subsets in estimated richness.

Deletions cut 3 bases from V and 4 bases from J, with 12 bases between. Germline CDR1 is SGHVS and CDR2 is FQNEAQ. The CDR3 consists of 14 residues. Of note for this clone: What it recognizes is unknown.

The TCR sequence derives from a man younger than 35 in good health. Some clones in this sample may be carry-over from other donors' samples. The gene calls are TRBV7-8 and TRBJ1-1; unclear D gene. The sample was naive CD8+ T cells from PBMCs. CDR3 in DNA: TGTGCCAGCAGCTTGGGCACGTCGAGCACTGAAGCTTTCTTT. The encoded protein is CASSLGTSSTEAFF.